This TCR beta chain came from a study of blood T cell repertoires in COVID-19. Whole-study context: The United States, Italy and Spain provided the acute and convalescent COVID-19 samples. T cells, B-cell-depleted T cells, or PBMCs supplied cDNA or gDNA.

In the original workflow: Reference gene primers were amplified, and this amplification served to estimate nucleated cell counts. Method: immunoSEQ multiplex PCR; TCRdb's copy keeps in-frame clones and lacks some. V and J calls and clone size follow that table, whereas D and trimming were derived from the DNA. The sample has about 380,000 clones, roughly 89% seen once. Trimming at V came to 4 bases and at J to 0 bases, leaving 5 bases not matched to a gene. Germline V CDR1 and CDR2: LNHDA, SQIVND (reference sequence). This CDR3 region has 16 residues. Comments on this clone: Additional DNA sequences in this sample encode the identical CDR3.

The sequence came from a man younger than 35 with active or convalescent COVID-19. The sample was peripheral blood. This chain uses TRBV19 with TRBJ1-5; 8 bases map to TRBD1. This chain's CDR3 is CASSTDRGYSNQPQHF. CDR3 in DNA: TGTGCCAGTAGTACAGACAGGGGATATAGCAATCAGCCCCAGCATTTT.